Sequencing of this T cell receptor (beta chain) was carried out in a study of cytomegalovirus exposure and HLA in healthy donors. General study findings and limits: An analysis was carried out at a later point. It showed that HLA-associated TCR beta chains were more clonally expanded than equally common non-associated chains. Approximately 160 TCR beta chains were listed as cytomegalovirus-associated.

This clone was seen a few times. What it recognizes is unknown. PCR primers comprised 60 Vbeta and 13 Jbeta primers. Clones were read by immunoSEQ multiplex PCR, and TCRdb kept only the in-frame ones, dropping some. The sample holds around 150,000 clones, roughly 79% seen once. Trimming took off 0 bases at V and 0 bases at J, with 12 bases between the two ends. Germline V lookup: CDR1 SGHRS, CDR2 YFSETQ. This CDR3 has 16 residues. Input material: PBMCs. This chain links TRBV5-1 with TRBJ1-1; D is possibly TRBD1 (5 bases). The clonotype was recovered from a male donor in good health and CMV-seropositive. The CDR3 sequence: CASSLAIAQVNTEAFF. The CDR3 region has the DNA TGCGCCAGCAGCTTGGCCATAGCACAGGTGAACACTGAAGCTTTCTTT. Supplemented by reference TRBV5-1 and TRBJ1-1, the full variable domain reads KAGVTQTPRYLIKTRGQQVTLSCSPISGHRSVSWYQQTPGQGLQFLFEYFSETQRNKGNFPGRFSGRQFSNSRSEMNVSTLELGDSALYLCASSLAIAQVNTEAFFGQGTRLTVV.